The sample holds many counts of the clone carrying this T cell receptor (beta chain). The sample comes from a study of tumor-infiltrating lymphocytes in primary liver carcinoma. Unsorted whole blood yielded the blood RNA, and germline DNA was also extracted. With chronic HBV infection, the patients were also treatment-naive. Making TCR beta cDNA involved approximately 0.5 ug total RNA and a constant-region primer. Three nested multiplex PCR rounds of slightly modified ARM-PCR generated TCR beta libraries. Amplification in the first two PCR rounds was performed using TRBV1-TRBV30 forward primers and a C-beta reverse primer for 10 cycles each. TCRdb ran MiXCR on the multiplex PCR reads and lists one entry per CDR3 protein. This sample yields fewer than 400,000 distinct CDR3 sequences, of which 65% are seen a single time; about 9.4% belongs to the top ten. V lost 6 bases, J lost 0 bases, and 5 bases stayed unmatched. CDR3 length equals 14 residues. Germline V gene data show CDR1 as SQVTM and CDR2 as ANQGSEA.

The sequence was obtained from a middle-aged man with primary liver carcinoma and hepatitis B virus infection. The sequenced sample was peripheral blood. The V gene is TRBV29-1, the J gene TRBJ1-1, with TRBD1 matching over 9 bases. The CDR3 spells CSVGQGNMNTEAFF. DNA of the CDR3: TGCAGCGTGGGACAGGGAAACATGAACACTGAAGCTTTCTTT.